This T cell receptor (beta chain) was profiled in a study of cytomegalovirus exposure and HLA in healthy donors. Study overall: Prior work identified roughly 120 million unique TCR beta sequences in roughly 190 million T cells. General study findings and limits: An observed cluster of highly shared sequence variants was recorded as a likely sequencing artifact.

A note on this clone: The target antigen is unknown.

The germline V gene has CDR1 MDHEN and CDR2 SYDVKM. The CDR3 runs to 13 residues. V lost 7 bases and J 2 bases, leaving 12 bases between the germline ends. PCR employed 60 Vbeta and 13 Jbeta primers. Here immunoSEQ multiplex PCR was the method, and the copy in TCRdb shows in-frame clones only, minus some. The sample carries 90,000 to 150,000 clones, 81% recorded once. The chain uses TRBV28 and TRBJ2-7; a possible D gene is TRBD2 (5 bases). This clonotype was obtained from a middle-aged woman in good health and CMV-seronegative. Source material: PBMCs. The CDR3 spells CASKPPGTYEQYF. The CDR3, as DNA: TGTGCCAGCAAGCCCCCCGGGACCTACGAGCAGTACTTC.